The sequence of this T cell receptor beta chain was determined in a study of cytomegalovirus exposure and HLA in healthy donors. Study context: An earlier analysis identified 120 million or so unique TCR beta sequences in about 179 million T cells.

13 Jbeta primers and 60 Vbeta primers were used for the PCR. TCRdb's copy holds only in-frame clones and misses some; the assay was immunoSEQ multiplex PCR. The sample carries approximately 160,000 clones, roughly four fifths recorded once. V dropped 7 bases and J dropped 8; count of bases not matched to a gene: 12. The CDR3 is 14 amino acids. CDR1 is MDHEN, CDR2 SYDVKM, per germline. The receptor comes from a man younger than 35 in good health and CMV-seronegative. The specimen sequenced was PBMCs. This chain joins TRBV28 and TRBJ1-2; TRBD1 aligns across 8 bases. CDR3 bases: TGTGCCAGCACCCCGGGACAGGCATCTCTCGGCTACACCTTC. Protein: CASTPGQASLGYTF.